The TCR beta chain described here comes from a study of early T cells in non-severe SARS-CoV-2 infection. In the study overall: Sequencing of bulk RNA from unsorted whole blood was done, without chain pairing.

J lost 1 base, V lost 4 bases, and 2 bases had no gene match. This CDR3 is 15 amino acids long. Germline loops: CDR1 SEHNR, CDR2 FQNEAQ (reference sequence). About this clonotype: Its antigen is unidentified.

Researchers tagged individual cDNA molecules with unique molecular identifiers. TCRdb called the 5' RACE reads again in MiXCR, with one record for every CDR3 protein. The sample gives roughly 48,000 distinct CDR3 sequences, around 8% of which show up once; over 8% is in the top ten. Notes on the study in general: The study's VDJdb matching favored anti-spike CD8 responses and missed private and CD4 specificities.

This receptor was identified in an adult who was a healthcare worker with PCR-confirmed SARS-CoV-2 infection or an uninfected control (not recorded which). Material: whole blood. The V call is TRBV7-9, the J call TRBJ2-2, with 8 bases aligning to TRBD2. CDR3 bases: TGTGCCAGCAGCTCACTAGCGGAGAACACCGGGGAGCTGTTTTTT. Translation: CASSSLAENTGELFF.